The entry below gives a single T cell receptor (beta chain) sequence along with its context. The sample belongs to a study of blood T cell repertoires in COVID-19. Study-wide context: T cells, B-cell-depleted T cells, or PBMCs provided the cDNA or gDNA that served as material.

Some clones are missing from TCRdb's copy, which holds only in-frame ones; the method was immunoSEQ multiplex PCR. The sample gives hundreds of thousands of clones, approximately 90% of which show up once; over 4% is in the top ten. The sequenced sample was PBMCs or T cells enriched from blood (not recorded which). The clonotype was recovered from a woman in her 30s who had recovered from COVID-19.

The CDR3 coding sequence is TGTGCCACCAGTGAGCGGAACGGGGAGCAGTACTTC. Translating gives CATSERNGEQYF. The chain is built from TRBV24-1 and TRBJ2-7, with D unresolved. The CDR3 runs 12 residues. Germline assignment: CDR1 KGHDR and CDR2 SFDVKD. V was trimmed by 4 bases and J by 7 bases, leaving 10 bases between them.